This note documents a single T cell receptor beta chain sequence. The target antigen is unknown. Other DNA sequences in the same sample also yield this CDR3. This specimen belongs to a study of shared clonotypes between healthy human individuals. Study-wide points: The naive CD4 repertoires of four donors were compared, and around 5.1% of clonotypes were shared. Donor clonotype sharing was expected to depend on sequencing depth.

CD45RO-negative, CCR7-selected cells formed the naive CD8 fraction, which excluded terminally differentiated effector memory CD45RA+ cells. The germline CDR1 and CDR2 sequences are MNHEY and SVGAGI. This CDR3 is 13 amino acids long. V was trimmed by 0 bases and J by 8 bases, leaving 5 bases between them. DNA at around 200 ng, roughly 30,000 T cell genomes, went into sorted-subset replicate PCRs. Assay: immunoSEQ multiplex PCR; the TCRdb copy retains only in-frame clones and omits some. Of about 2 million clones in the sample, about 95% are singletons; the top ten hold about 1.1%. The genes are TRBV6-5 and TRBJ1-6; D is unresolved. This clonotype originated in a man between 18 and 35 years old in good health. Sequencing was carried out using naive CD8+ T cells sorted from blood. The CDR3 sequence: CASSYSSDSPLHF. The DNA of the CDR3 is TGTGCCAGCAGTTACTCGTCGGATTCACCCCTCCACTTT.